Sequencing of this TCR beta chain was carried out in a study of regulatory T cells in long-lasting Graves disease. Findings and caveats of the study: Persistent disease preferred TRBV28, TRBJ1-2 and TRBJ2-5; new disease, TRBV20-1 and TRBJ2-1.

The CDR3 loop spans 15 amino acids. Trimming shortened V by 5 bases and J by 0 bases, and 14 bases separated the two germline ends. Germline V CDR1 and CDR2: DFQATT, SNEGSKA (reference sequence). As for this clonotype: Its specificity is not known.

Construction of TCR beta libraries relied on iRepertoire HTBI primers and on Arm-PCR targeting CDR3 regions. TCRdb reanalysed the multiplex PCR reads using MiXCR and keeps one entry per CDR3 protein. This table holds hundreds of thousands of distinct CDR3 sequences, around 32% found once. Documented time point: persistent/refractory GD, antithyroid drugs over 5 years with positive TRAb. The TCR library was made from RNA extracted from PBMCs. This TCR was recovered from a female donor with Graves disease. The sequencing here drew on peripheral blood mononuclear cells (PBMCs), taken when the disease was refractory, from a patient treated with antithyroid drugs. The V gene is TRBV20-1, the J gene TRBJ1-3, with D perhaps matching TRBD1 (5 bases). CDR3 amino acids: CSACRQSRSGNTIYF. The CDR3 bases are TGCAGTGCTTGTAGACAGTCCCGCTCTGGAAACACCATATATTTT.